The T cell receptor (beta chain) described here comes from a study of radiotherapy plus CTLA-4 blockade in lung cancer. Sequencing was performed with immunoSEQ multiplex PCR; in TCRdb, only in-frame clones are kept and a portion is missing. Of roughly 35,000 clones listed, over 70% are singletons. This clone has a single count. The target antigen is unknown. Germline V CDR1 and CDR2: ENHRY, SYGVKD. The CDR3 has 15 amino acids. V was clipped by 5 bases and J by 1 base, with 11 bases between them. Focal radiation plus CTLA-4 blockade with ipilimumab was given to patients with chemo-refractory metastatic non-small-cell lung cancer. General study results and limits: Among reported predictors of response, early blood T cell clone dynamics with interferon-beta performed best.

The sequencing used peripheral blood, collected from a patient treated with radiotherapy plus ipilimumab. This clonotype was obtained from a human donor with non-small cell lung cancer that progressed on radiotherapy plus ipilimumab. The J gene is TRBJ2-2, the V gene TRBV10-3; possibly TRBD1 or TRBD2 for D (5 bases each). CDR3 coding DNA: TGTGCCATCAGTAGCGGACAAAAGAACACCGGGGAGCTGTTTTTT. It specifies CAISSGQKNTGELFF.